Below, 3 T cell receptor beta chains from the same sample are listed, as sequenced in a study of cytotoxic CD8 clonotypes in ibrutinib-treated CLL. The repertoire was sequenced with immunoSEQ multiplex PCR; TCRdb's copy has only in-frame clones and lacks some. This table holds about 310,000 clones, 70% to 80% found once. The sequencing here drew on PBMCs, taken before ibrutinib treatment. The receptors were sampled from a human donor with chronic lymphocytic leukemia.

Only one count was recorded for this clone. The DNA is left out, because the CDR3 cannot be placed on it with certainty; the CDR3 is given as TCRdb lists it. This chain connects TRBV19 to TRBJ1-5. Germline loops: CDR1 LNHDA, CDR2 SQIVND (reference sequence). The CDR3 is 18 amino acids in total, end residues counted. Here the CDR3 reads CLSLCQYIPLFRDQPQHF.

The rearrangement joins TRBV5-4 to TRBJ2-7, with TRBD2 matching over 12 bases. The CDR3 runs to 16 residues. The ends lost 2 bases at V and 2 bases at J; junction bases unmatched: 5. Germline CDR1 and CDR2: SGHNT and YYREEE (reference sequence). The CDR3 nucleotides read TGTGCCAGCAGCTTCCAACTAGCGGGAGGTACCTACGAGCAGTACTTC. Protein: CASSFQLAGGTYEQYF.

The chain is built from TRBV7-2 and TRBJ2-5; D perhaps matches TRBD1 (6 bases). V was shortened by 6 bases and J by 5 bases, with 19 bases between the two germline ends. The CDR3 is 15 residues long. Per the germline V gene, CDR1 is SGHTA and CDR2 is FQGNSA. For the CDR3, the DNA is TGTGCCAGCAGGCCCCGGGACACCCTCCAGGAGACCCAGTACTTC. Translating it yields CASRPRDTLQETQYF.